Below are 5 T cell receptor beta chains sequenced from a single sample in a study of shared clonotypes between healthy human individuals (TCRdb year 2020). CD8 naive samples were CD45RO-negative cells positively selected for CCR7, giving a CD45RA+CCR7+ population that excluded TemRA cells. The library was obtained by the immunoSEQ multiplex PCR assay. Here the immuneACCESS table is served through TCRdb, limited to in-frame sequences with V and J called. Missing clones are a known gap in these copies; in checked studies unresolved V genes cover under half, and the rest lacks a known reason. The sample profile shows 1.5 million to 2.5 million clones; just under 95% of them were found once. 1% to 1.5% of the sample rests with the top ten. Sequenced input: naive CD8+ T cells sorted from blood. This specimen's cell subset or site label, per the study, means: CD45RA+CCR7+. The receptors originated from a man aged 18 to 30 in good health.

The chain uses TRBV7-9 and TRBJ2-1; D possibly corresponds to TRBD2 (5 bases). The CDR3 has 14 amino acids. The germline V and J ends were trimmed by 3 bases and 4 bases, with 10 bases remaining between them. CDR1 is SEHNR, CDR2 FQNEAQ, per germline (reference sequence). Here the CDR3 DNA reads TGTGCCAGCAGCTTGGTGCCGGGATACAATGAGCAGTTCTTC. Its protein is CASSLVPGYNEQFF.

The J gene is TRBJ2-7, the V gene TRBV4-1; D not certain. CDR1 is MGHRA and CDR2 is YSYEKL in the germline V gene. The V end was cut by 4 bases, the J end by 1 base, with 11 bases between. This CDR3 has 14 residues. The DNA for the CDR3 is TGCGCCAGCAGCCCTTCTCAGAAATCCTACGAGCAGTACTTC. Translation gives CASSPSQKSYEQYF.

The chain is built from TRBV14 and TRBJ2-5; D might be TRBD1 (6 bases). This CDR3 comprises 14 residues. Between the trimmed V and J ends, which lost 2 bases and 1 base, there was a span of 8 bases. Germline V CDR1 and CDR2: SGHDN, FVKESK. The CDR3 DNA is TGTGCCAGCAGCCAACAGGGGATCCAAGAGACCCAGTACTTC. It specifies CASSQQGIQETQYF.

The V call is TRBV27, the J call TRBJ2-7; 11 positions match TRBD1. J was trimmed by 6 bases and V by 8 bases; bases with no gene match: 6. Germline V lookup: CDR1 MNHEY, CDR2 SMNVEV (reference sequence). The CDR3 contains 13 residues. The CDR3 DNA follows: TGTGCCAGCCCTAGGACAGGGGGCCGCGAGCAGTACTTC. Its protein product is CASPRTGGREQYF.

This chain uses TRBV7-3 with TRBJ2-1; D unresolved. V shed 5 bases and J shed 9 bases, with 14 bases lying between them. Germline V gene lookup returns CDR1 SGHTA and CDR2 FQGTGA. CDR3 length equals 13 residues. The CDR3 loop is CASSPDLGSEQFF. The CDR3 nucleotides are TGTGCCAGCAGCCCCGACCTGGGAAGTGAGCAGTTCTTC.